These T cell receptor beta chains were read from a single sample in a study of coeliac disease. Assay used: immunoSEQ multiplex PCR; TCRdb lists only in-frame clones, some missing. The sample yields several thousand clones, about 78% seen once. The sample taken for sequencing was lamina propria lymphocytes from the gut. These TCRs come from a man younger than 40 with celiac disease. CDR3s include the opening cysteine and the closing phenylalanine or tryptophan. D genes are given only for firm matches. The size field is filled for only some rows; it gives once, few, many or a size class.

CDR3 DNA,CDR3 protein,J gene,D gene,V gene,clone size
TGTGCCAGCAGTTATCACGGAGAGACCCAGTACTTC,CASSYHGETQYF,TRBJ2-5,-,TRBV6-6,-
TGCGCCAGCAGCCCCACAGGGTCCCCTAATGAAAAACTGTTTTTT,CASSPTGSPNEKLFF,TRBJ1-4,-,TRBV5-1,-
TGTGCCAGCAGCCCAAGGGACAGGCCTAGGTACGAGACCCAGTACTTC,CASSPRDRPRYETQYF,TRBJ2-5,TRBD1,TRBV7-2,few
TGTGCCAGCAGCTTAGCGGGACACCTCTACAATGAGCAGTTCTTC,CASSLAGHLYNEQFF,TRBJ2-1,-,TRBV7-7,-
TGTGCCAGCAGCCAATTTGGACAGGGGGCAGGCGAGCAGTACTTC,CASSQFGQGAGEQYF,TRBJ2-7,TRBD1,TRBV7-8,-
TGTGCCAGCGGCGGGACAGGGACTGAAAAACTGTTTTTT,CASGGTGTEKLFF,TRBJ1-4,TRBD1,TRBV2,-
TGCAGCGGTACTCTGAAGCGGGAGAGCACAGATACGCAGTATTTT,CSGTLKRESTDTQYF,TRBJ2-3,TRBD2,TRBV29-1,-
TGTGCCAGTAGCCGCCTTAGCGGGGGGCTCACAGATACGCAGTATTTT,CASSRLSGGLTDTQYF,TRBJ2-3,TRBD2,TRBV19,few
TGTGCCAGTAGTATCGGACTAGGCGTAGAGACCCAGTACTTC,CASSIGLGVETQYF,TRBJ2-5,TRBD2,TRBV19,-
TGTGCCAGCAGCCCCACGATCTACGGATCGGCGACTGCTGAAAAACTGTTTTTT,CASSPTIYGSATAEKLFF,TRBJ1-4,-,TRBV16,-
TGTGCCAGCAGCTTAGGGAGGCCGGGACTTGAAACTGAGCAGTTCTTC,CASSLGRPGLETEQFF,TRBJ2-1,-,TRBV7-2,-
TGTGCCAGCAACAGGCAGACAGATACGCAGTATTTT,CASNRQTDTQYF,TRBJ2-3,-,TRBV2,-
TGTGCCACCAGCAGATACCTGAACACTAAAGCTTTCTTT,CATSRYLNTKAFF,TRBJ1-1,-,TRBV15,-
TGCGCCAGCAGGGACAACCCAAATGAAAAACTGTTTTTT,CASRDNPNEKLFF,TRBJ1-4,-,TRBV5-1,-
TGTGCCAGCATTAAGGGGGCAGATGGCAATCAGCCCCAGCATTTT,CASIKGADGNQPQHF,TRBJ1-5,TRBD1,TRBV6-6,-
TGTGCCAGCAGGCAAATTGGCTTACAGGGGAGGAAAGGGGTCTACGAGCAGTACTTC,CASRQIGLQGRKGVYEQYF,TRBJ2-7,-,TRBV13,-
TGTGCCAGCAGCCAACCAGGACTAGCGGGATGGGTCGGGGAGCTGTTTTTT,CASSQPGLAGWVGELFF,TRBJ2-2,TRBD2,TRBV4-2,once
TGTGCCAGCAGCTACAGGGGAGGCTACGAGCAGTACTTC,CASSYRGGYEQYF,TRBJ2-7,-,TRBV7-9,-
TGTGCCAGCAGCTTTGAGGGCGGCAATCAGCCCCAGCATTTT,CASSFEGGNQPQHF,TRBJ1-5,-,TRBV5-5,-
TGTGCCAGCAGCTTTGGTCTAGGAACTAATGAAAAACTGTTTTTT,CASSFGLGTNEKLFF,TRBJ1-4,-,TRBV5-5,few
TGTGCCAGCAAGCCTAGCGGGAGGGAGACCCAGTACTTC,CASKPSGRETQYF,TRBJ2-5,TRBD2,TRBV5-4,-
TGTGCCAGCACTACGACAGGGCCTCGCTACGAGCAGTACTTC,CASTTTGPRYEQYF,TRBJ2-7,TRBD1,TRBV2,-
TGTGCCAGCTCACCACCCCTAGCGGGAGTCACAGATACGCAGTATTTT,CASSPPLAGVTDTQYF,TRBJ2-3,TRBD2,TRBV18,-
TGTGCCAGCAAGACGCTCCCGGGGGACACCGGGGAGCTGTTTTTT,CASKTLPGDTGELFF,TRBJ2-2,-,TRBV6-1,-
TGTGCCAGCAACCCAGGTCTTGGGTTCGGCAGGACCCAGTACTTC,CASNPGLGFGRTQYF,TRBJ2-5,-,TRBV2,-
TGTGCCAGCAGCTTAGGTTCCCTCAATGAGCAGTTCTTC,CASSLGSLNEQFF,TRBJ2-1,-,TRBV7-2,-
TGTGCCAGCAGCAAAGCTTCGAGCGGGAGGTGCGAGCAGTACTTC,CASSKASSGRCEQYF,TRBJ2-7,-,TRBV21-1,-
TGTGCCAGCAGCTTGGGACAGGGGGCGAAAAAGACCCAGTACTTC,CASSLGQGAKKTQYF,TRBJ2-5,TRBD1,TRBV5-5,-
TGCGCCAGCGCGGCTCACACCTCGAACACCGGGGAGCTGTTTTTT,CASAAHTSNTGELFF,TRBJ2-2,-,TRBV10-1,-
TGTGCCAGCAGTTTTGGAGGGAACTACGAGCAGTACTTC,CASSFGGNYEQYF,TRBJ2-7,-,TRBV27,few
TGTGCCAGCAGGTACTCGAACACCGGGGAGCTGTTTTTT,CASRYSNTGELFF,TRBJ2-2,-,TRBV2,-
TGTGCCAGCAGTGTAGCGGGAGGGCACAATGAGCAGTTCTTC,CASSVAGGHNEQFF,TRBJ2-1,TRBD2,TRBV28,-
TGTGCCAGCACCCCGCAGGGGTTGGTTTTGAGGGAGCAGTACTTC,CASTPQGLVLREQYF,TRBJ2-7,-,TRBV6-1,few
TGTGCCAGCAGTTTTGGGCAACCCTCTGGAAACACCATATATTTT,CASSFGQPSGNTIYF,TRBJ1-3,-,TRBV28,-
TGCGCCAGCAGCTTGGTAGCGGGAGGCGGGGAGACCCAGTACTTC,CASSLVAGGGETQYF,TRBJ2-5,TRBD2,TRBV5-1,few
TGTGCCAGCAGTGAAAGGGACAGCGGGCAGTACTTC,CASSERDSGQYF,TRBJ2-7,TRBD1,TRBV25-1,-
TGTGCCAGCAGCCCAACGGGACAGGGACATGGCTACACCTTC,CASSPTGQGHGYTF,TRBJ1-2,TRBD1,TRBV6-1,-
TGTGCCATTCGGGATTCGATTATCTATGGCTACACCTTC,CAIRDSIIYGYTF,TRBJ1-2,-,TRBV2,-